Listed here are 20 T cell receptor beta chains from one sample, sequenced in a study of cytomegalovirus exposure and HLA in healthy donors. PCR amplification relied on 60 Vbeta primers (plus 13 Jbeta primers). Libraries were prepared by immunoSEQ multiplex PCR; TCRdb keeps only in-frame clonotypes and omits some of them. The data show around 50,000 clones, under 75% seen once. Sequenced sample: PBMCs. Every receptor here comes from a man younger than 40 in good health and CMV-seronegative.

The rearrangement links TRBV9 to TRBJ2-1, with D maybe TRBD2 (5 bases). CDR1 and CDR2 from the germline V gene are SGDLS and YYNGEE. The CDR3 covers 15 residues. V dropped 1 base and J dropped 8 bases, with 16 bases sitting between them. The CDR3 sequence is CASSVSGYAGDEQFF. The DNA of the CDR3 is TGTGCCAGCAGCGTAAGCGGCTACGCCGGCGATGAGCAGTTCTTC.

This chain links TRBV5-6 with TRBJ2-3; no firm D call. V was clipped by 4 bases and J by 2 bases, with 17 bases between them. The germline gives CDR1 SGHDT, CDR2 YYEEEE. CDR3 length equals 16 residues. The CDR3 reads CASSRLPRLDTDTQYF. CDR3 coding DNA: TGTGCCAGCAGCCGACTGCCCCGGCTAGACACAGATACGCAGTATTTT.

The V gene is TRBV6-5, the J gene TRBJ2-7, with TRBD2 matching 8 bases. Germline values: CDR1 MNHEY, CDR2 SVGAGI. J gave up 5 bases and V 7 bases, and 7 bases lay outside the gene matches. This CDR3 comprises 13 residues. Here the CDR3 reads CASKASGHDEQYF. In DNA, the CDR3 is TGTGCCAGCAAGGCTAGCGGGCACGACGAGCAGTACTTC.

This clone has more than one count but fewer than ten. The V gene is TRBV6-5, the J gene TRBJ2-3, with 11 bases that match TRBD2. The V segment lost 4 bases and the J segment 2 bases; nucleotides outside the gene matches: 5. The CDR3 spans 16 residues. Germline V gene data show CDR1 as MNHEY and CDR2 as SVGAGI. CDR3 in DNA: TGTGCCAGCAGTTTTGAACTAGCGGGGGACACAGATACGCAGTATTTT. It yields the protein CASSFELAGDTDTQYF.

The chain uses TRBV7-6 and TRBJ1-5, with 8 bases identical to TRBD1. This CDR3 region has 18 residues. Looked up from germline, CDR1 is SGHVS and CDR2 is FNYEAQ. V trimming: 4 bases; J trimming: 2 bases; junction bases outside the gene matches: 13. CDR3 sequence reads: CASSSETGESWRNQPQHF. CDR3 nucleotide sequence: TGTGCCAGCAGCTCAGAGACAGGGGAGAGTTGGCGCAATCAGCCCCAGCATTTT.

This chain links TRBV19 with TRBJ1-1; TRBD1 agrees at 7 bases. This CDR3 contains 15 residues. Trimming cost V 5 bases and J 0 bases; bases outside gene matches: 6. The germline V gene encodes CDR1 LNHDA and CDR2 SQIVND (reference sequence). The DNA of the CDR3 is TGTGCCAGTAGTCCCTCAGGGGGAATGAACACTGAAGCTTTCTTT. Its translation: CASSPSGGMNTEAFF.

The chain employs TRBV7-9 and TRBJ2-1; 12 nucleotides match TRBD2. The germline gives CDR1 SEHNR, CDR2 FQNEAQ (reference sequence). With 6 bases clipped from V and 8 bases from J, the junction kept 2 bases outside the gene matches. This CDR3 region has 13 residues. CDR3 in amino acids: CASRLAGGYEQFF. The CDR3, as DNA: TGTGCCAGCAGGCTAGCGGGAGGGTATGAGCAGTTCTTC.

A single count supports this clone. The chain carries TRBV29-1 and TRBJ2-2, with 9 positions matching TRBD2. The CDR3 runs to 14 residues. Germline V gene sequence: CDR1 SQVTM, CDR2 ANQGSEA. Losses at the gene ends were 7 bases for V and 7 bases for J; bases not matched to a gene: 10. The CDR3 loop is CSGQGSGSFGELFF. The CDR3 DNA sequence: TGCAGCGGCCAGGGTAGCGGGAGCTTCGGGGAGCTGTTTTTT.

The DNA of the CDR3 is TGCGCCAGCAGCCACTACGGGGGCTACACCTTC. It specifies CASSHYGGYTF. This rearrangement joins TRBV4-1 to TRBJ1-2; D not certain. Trimming took 3 bases from V and 8 from J, leaving 7 bases between them. Germline V gives CDR1 MGHRA, CDR2 YSYEKL. CDR3 length: 11 residues.

J is TRBJ2-7 and V is TRBV2, with D possibly being TRBD2 (6 bases). The CDR3 spans 13 residues. V was shortened by 3 bases and J by 2 bases, with 8 bases between the two germline ends. Germline lookup yields CDR1 SNHLY and CDR2 FYNNEI. The CDR3 here is CASSETRTYEQYF. The CDR3 DNA sequence: TGTGCCAGCAGTGAGACTAGAACCTACGAGCAGTACTTC.

The V gene is TRBV5-4, the J gene TRBJ2-7; a weak D match, TRBD2 (6 bases). V lost 4 bases to trimming and J lost 4 bases, with 18 bases between them. Germline V gene data show CDR1 as SGHNT and CDR2 as YYREEE (reference sequence). This CDR3 contains 15 residues. The CDR3 is CASSAAGAGPYEQYF. The CDR3 bases are TGTGCCAGCAGCGCCGCTGGGGCGGGACCTTACGAGCAGTACTTC.

This clone was counted between two and nine times. The chain joins TRBV6-1 to TRBJ2-3; no firm D call. The V gene lost 6 bases and the J gene lost 0 bases, with 10 bases spanning the gap. The CDR3 spans 14 residues. The germline gives CDR1 MNHNS, CDR2 SASEGT. CDR3 sequence reads: CASSGEVSTDTQYF. The DNA for the CDR3 is TGTGCCAGCAGCGGCGAGGTTAGCACAGATACGCAGTATTTT.

V usage is TRBV29-1 and J usage is TRBJ2-1; the match to TRBD2 covers 10 bases. V shed 4 bases, J shed 7 bases, and the junction held 7 bases outside the gene matches. CDR3 length: 14 amino acids. From germline, CDR1 is SQVTM and CDR2 ANQGSEA. CDR3 nucleotide sequence: TGCAGCGTTGCGTACTGGACTAGCGGTAATGAGCAGTTCTTC. This codes for CSVAYWTSGNEQFF.

The chain joins TRBV7-2 to TRBJ2-1; TRBD2 matches at 11 bases. In germline, CDR1 is SGHTA, CDR2 FQGNSA. The CDR3 runs to 14 residues. The ends lost 3 bases at V and 9 bases at J; junction bases unmatched: 4. CDR3 DNA sequence: TGTGCCAGCAGCTTGACTAGCGGGATGGCTGAGCAGTTCTTC. It yields the protein CASSLTSGMAEQFF.

The CDR3 loop reads CASSNTLMTSGSGEQFF. Written as DNA, the CDR3 is TGTGCCAGCAGCAACACCTTAATGACTAGCGGGAGCGGTGAGCAGTTCTTC. The chain joins TRBV21-1 to TRBJ2-1; the DNA was not used to check the table's D call, TRBD2. TRBV21-1 is deemed a pseudogene. CDR3 size: 17 residues.

This chain joins TRBV27 and TRBJ2-1; 7 bases match TRBD2. Per germline, CDR1 MNHEY and CDR2 SMNVEV (reference sequence). This CDR3 is 17 amino acids long. Unmatched junction bases numbered 14, after V lost 6 bases and J lost 3 bases. DNA for the CDR3: TGTGCCAGCAGAGGGGTACGAGGCGGGAGTATCTACAATGAGCAGTTCTTC. Translated: CASRGVRGGSIYNEQFF.

The chain employs TRBV29-1 and TRBJ2-3, with TRBD1 as a possible D gene (6 bases). Trimming left V 3 bases short and J 1 base short, with 8 bases between. The CDR3 is made up of 13 amino acids. The germline V gene has CDR1 SQVTM and CDR2 ANQGSEA. This CDR3 is CSVDRGGTDTQYF. As DNA, the CDR3 is TGCAGCGTTGACAGGGGAGGCACAGATACGCAGTATTTT.

This clone has only a few counts. CDR3 amino acids: CASSLASGRNIQYF. In nucleotides, the CDR3 is TGTGCCAGCAGCTTAGCTAGCGGGAGGAACATTCAGTACTTC. The J gene is TRBJ2-4, the V gene TRBV11-2; 11 nucleotides match TRBD2. Trimming at V came to 1 base and at J to 7 bases, leaving 0 bases not matched to a gene. CDR3 size: 14 residues. The germline CDR1 and CDR2 sequences are SGHAT and FQNNGV.

This clone is a singleton in its sample. The chain joins TRBV4-2 to TRBJ1-6, with D maybe TRBD1 (5 bases). CDR3 length: 15 amino acids. CDR1 and CDR2 from the germline V gene are LGHNA and YNFKEQ. V was trimmed by 4 bases and J by 10 bases, leaving 17 bases between them. The CDR3 DNA follows: TGTGCCAGCAGCCGCGAGGCGCAGGGAGGGTCACCCCTCCACTTT. Translating gives CASSREAQGGSPLHF.

The chain joins TRBV7-2 to TRBJ1-5; D is possibly TRBD1 (6 bases). V was shortened by 2 bases and J by 6 bases, with 23 bases between the two germline ends. The germline gives CDR1 SGHTA, CDR2 FQGNSA. This CDR3 region has 18 residues. For the CDR3, the DNA is TGTGCCAGCAGCTTAAAGTCACAGGTTACAGGGCTCGTTCAGCCCCAGCATTTT. Protein sequence: CASSLKSQVTGLVQPQHF.